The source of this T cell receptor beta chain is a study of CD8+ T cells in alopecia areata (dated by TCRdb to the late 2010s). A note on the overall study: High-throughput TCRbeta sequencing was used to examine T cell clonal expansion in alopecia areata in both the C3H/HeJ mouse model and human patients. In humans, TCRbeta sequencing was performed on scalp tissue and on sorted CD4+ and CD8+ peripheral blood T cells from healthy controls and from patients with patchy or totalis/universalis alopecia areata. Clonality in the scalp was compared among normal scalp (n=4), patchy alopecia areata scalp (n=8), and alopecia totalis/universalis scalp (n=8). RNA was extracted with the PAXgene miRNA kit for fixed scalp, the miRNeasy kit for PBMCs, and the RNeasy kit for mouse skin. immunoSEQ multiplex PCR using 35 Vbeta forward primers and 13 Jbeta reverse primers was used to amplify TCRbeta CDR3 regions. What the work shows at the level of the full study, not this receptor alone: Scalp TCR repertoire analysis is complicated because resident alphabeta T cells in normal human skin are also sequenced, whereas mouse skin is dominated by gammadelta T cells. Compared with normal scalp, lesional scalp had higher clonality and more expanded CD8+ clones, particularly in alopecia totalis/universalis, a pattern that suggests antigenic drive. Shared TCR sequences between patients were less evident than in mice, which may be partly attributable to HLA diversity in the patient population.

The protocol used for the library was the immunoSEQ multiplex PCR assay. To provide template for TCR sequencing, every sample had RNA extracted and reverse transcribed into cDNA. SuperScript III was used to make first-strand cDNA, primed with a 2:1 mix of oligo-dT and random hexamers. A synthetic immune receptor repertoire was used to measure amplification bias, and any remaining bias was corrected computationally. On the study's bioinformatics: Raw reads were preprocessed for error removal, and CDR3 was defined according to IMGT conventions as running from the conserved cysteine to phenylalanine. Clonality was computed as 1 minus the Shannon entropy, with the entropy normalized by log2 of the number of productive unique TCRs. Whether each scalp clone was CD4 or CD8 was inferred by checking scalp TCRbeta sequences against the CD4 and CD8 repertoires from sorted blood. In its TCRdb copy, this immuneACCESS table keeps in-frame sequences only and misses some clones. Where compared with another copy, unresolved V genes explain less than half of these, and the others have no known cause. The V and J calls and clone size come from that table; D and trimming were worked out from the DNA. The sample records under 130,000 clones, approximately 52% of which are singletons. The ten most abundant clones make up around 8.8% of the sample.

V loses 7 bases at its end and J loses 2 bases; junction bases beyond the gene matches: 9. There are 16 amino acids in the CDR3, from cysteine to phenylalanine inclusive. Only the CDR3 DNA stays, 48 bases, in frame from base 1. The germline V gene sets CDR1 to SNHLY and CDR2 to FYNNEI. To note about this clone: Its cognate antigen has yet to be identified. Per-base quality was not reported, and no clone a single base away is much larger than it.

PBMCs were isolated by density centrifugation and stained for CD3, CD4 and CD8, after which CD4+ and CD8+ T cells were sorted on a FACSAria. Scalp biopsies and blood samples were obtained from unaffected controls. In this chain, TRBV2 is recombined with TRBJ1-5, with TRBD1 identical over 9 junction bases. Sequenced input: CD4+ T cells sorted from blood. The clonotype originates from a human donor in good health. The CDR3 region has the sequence CASMAQGAQGNQPQHF. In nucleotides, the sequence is TGTGCCAGCATGGCACAGGGGGCGCAGGGCAATCAGCCCCAGCATTTT.